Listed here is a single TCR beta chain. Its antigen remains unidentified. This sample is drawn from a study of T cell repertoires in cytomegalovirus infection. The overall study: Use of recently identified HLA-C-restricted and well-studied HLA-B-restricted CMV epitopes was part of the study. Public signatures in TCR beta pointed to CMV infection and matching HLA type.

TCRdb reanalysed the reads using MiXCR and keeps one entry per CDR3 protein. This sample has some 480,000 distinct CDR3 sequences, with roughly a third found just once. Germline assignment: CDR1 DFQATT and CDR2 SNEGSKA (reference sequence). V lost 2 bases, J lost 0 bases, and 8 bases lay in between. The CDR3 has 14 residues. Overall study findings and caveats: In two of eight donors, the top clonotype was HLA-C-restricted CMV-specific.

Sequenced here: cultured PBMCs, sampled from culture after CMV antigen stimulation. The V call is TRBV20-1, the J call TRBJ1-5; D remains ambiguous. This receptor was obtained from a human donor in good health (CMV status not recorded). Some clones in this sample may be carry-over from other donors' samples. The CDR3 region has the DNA TGCAGTGCTAGACGATGGGGTAGCAATCAGCCCCAGCATTTT. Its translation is CSARRWGSNQPQHF.